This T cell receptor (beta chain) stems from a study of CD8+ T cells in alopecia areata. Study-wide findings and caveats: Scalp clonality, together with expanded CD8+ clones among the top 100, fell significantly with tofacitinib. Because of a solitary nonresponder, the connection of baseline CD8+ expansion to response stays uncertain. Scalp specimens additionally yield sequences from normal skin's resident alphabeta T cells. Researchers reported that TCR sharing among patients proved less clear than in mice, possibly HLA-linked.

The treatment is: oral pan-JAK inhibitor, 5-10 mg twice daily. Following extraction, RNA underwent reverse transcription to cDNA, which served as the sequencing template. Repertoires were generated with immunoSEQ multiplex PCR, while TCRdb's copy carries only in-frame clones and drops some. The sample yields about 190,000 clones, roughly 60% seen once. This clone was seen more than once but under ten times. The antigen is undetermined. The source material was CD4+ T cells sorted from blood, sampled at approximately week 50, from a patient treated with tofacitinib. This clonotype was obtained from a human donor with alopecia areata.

The CDR3 DNA reads TGCAGCCCCCGGCCGTTGAACACTGAAGCTTTCTTT. Protein sequence: CSPRPLNTEAFF. This chain joins TRBV29-1 and TRBJ1-1; D gene ambiguous. Germline V gene sequence: CDR1 SQVTM, CDR2 ANQGSEA. Trimming removed 8 bases at V and 0 bases at J, with 10 bases between. This CDR3 has 12 amino acids. Looking up the rest from reference TRBV29-1 and TRBJ1-1 gives the full variable domain: SAVISQKPSRDICQRGTSLTIQCQVDSQVTMMFWYRQQPGQSLTLIATANQGSEATYESGFVIDKFPISRPNLTFSTLTVSNMSPEDSSIYLCSPRPLNTEAFFGQGTRLTVV.